The sequence of this T cell receptor (beta chain) was determined in a study of blood T cell repertoires in COVID-19. Turning to the study itself: Researchers got acute and convalescent COVID-19 samples from the United States, Italy and Spain. PBMCs, B-cell-depleted T cells, or T cells provided the cDNA or gDNA that made up the material.

Original handling: Amplified reference gene primers provided the basis for estimating nucleated cell counts. The method was immunoSEQ multiplex PCR; TCRdb's version includes in-frame clones alone and lacks a portion of them. V, J and clone size are taken as reported in that table, and D and trimming were inferred from the DNA itself. This sample has roughly 80,000 clones; roughly 88% occur once, and the top ten carry almost 7%. V trimming: 5 bases; J trimming: 5 bases; junction bases outside the gene matches: 10. The CDR3 sequence is 15 residues long. A few counts support this clone. The sequence came from an elderly woman with acute or convalescent COVID-19. The chain combines TRBV5-7 with TRBJ1-5; 7 bases map to TRBD1. TRBV5-7 is designated an ORF whose function remains uncertain. Sample: peripheral blood. The CDR3: CASRYGTERHQPQHF. The CDR3 coding sequence is TGTGCCAGCAGGTACGGGACAGAAAGACATCAGCCCCAGCATTTT.